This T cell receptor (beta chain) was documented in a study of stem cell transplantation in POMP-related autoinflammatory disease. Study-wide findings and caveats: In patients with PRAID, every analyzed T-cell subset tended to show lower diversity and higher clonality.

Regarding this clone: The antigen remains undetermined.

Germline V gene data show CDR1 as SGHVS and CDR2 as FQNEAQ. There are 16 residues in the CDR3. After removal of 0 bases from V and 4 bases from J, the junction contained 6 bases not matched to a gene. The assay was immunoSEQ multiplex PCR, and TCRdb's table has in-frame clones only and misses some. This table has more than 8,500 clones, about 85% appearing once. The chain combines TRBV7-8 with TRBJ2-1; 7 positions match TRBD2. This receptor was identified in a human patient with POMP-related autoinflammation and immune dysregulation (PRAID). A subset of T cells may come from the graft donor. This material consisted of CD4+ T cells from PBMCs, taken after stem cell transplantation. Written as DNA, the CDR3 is TGTGCCAGCAGCTTAGCGCTGTCTAGCGGTTACAATGAGCAGTTCTTC. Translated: CASSLALSSGYNEQFF.